A selection of T cell receptor beta chains follows, all from one sample in a study of molecular identifiers for immune sequencing clone quantification. A single record per CDR3 protein comes from TCRdb applying MiXCR to the PCR reads. The table includes approximately 590,000 distinct CDR3 sequences, about 25% detected once. Specimen: naive CD8+ T cells from blood, with Jurkat cell RNA spiked in. These receptors were collected from a human donor in good health. Some libraries in this study had Jurkat cell RNA spiked in. CDR3s include the opening cysteine and the closing phenylalanine or tryptophan. Each record gives: J gene, clone size, V gene, D gene, CDR3 length, CDR3 DNA, CDR3 protein. A D gene is named only where the DNA matches it firmly. Clone sizes are given selectively: once, few, many, or a class where the clone is expanded.

TRBJ1-5 few TRBV6-2/TRBV6-3 TRBD1 17 TGTGCCGGCACCCGAGAATATGAGGGGGCGGGCAATCAGCCCCAGCATTTT CAGTREYEGAGNQPQHF
TRBJ1-3 few TRBV7-8 . 15 TGTGCCAGCAGCTTAGAGGCGGTCTTGGGAAACACCATATATTTT CASSLEAVLGNTIYF
TRBJ2-7 . TRBV29-1 TRBD1 13 TGCAGCGTCAGGGACAGTTTGGGAAACGAGCAGTACTTC CSVRDSLGNEQYF
TRBJ1-6 . TRBV6-6 . 15 TGTGCCAGCAGTTACTTTGGGGTCGGGGATTCACCCCTCCACTTT CASSYFGVGDSPLHF
TRBJ1-2 few TRBV12-3/TRBV12-4 . 13 TGTGCCAGCAGTTCCGCAGTCAGATATGGCTACACCTTC CASSSAVRYGYTF
TRBJ1-6 . TRBV14 . 16 TGTGCCAGCAGCCAGTACCAGGGGAGGGTCTATTCACCCCTCCACTTT CASSQYQGRVYSPLHF
TRBJ2-7 . TRBV29-1 . 13 TGCAGCGCTACGGGACAAGGGCTCCCCCAGCAGTACTTC CSATGQGLPQQYF
TRBJ1-1 . TRBV30 . 14 TGTGCCTGGACGGAGGGAGTCCGGAACACTGAAGCTTTCTTT CAWTEGVRNTEAFF
TRBJ1-5 . TRBV16 . 15 TGTGCCAGCAGCCAAAAGACAAGGGGCAATCAGCCCCAGCATTTT CASSQKTRGNQPQHF
TRBJ1-1 few TRBV12-3/TRBV12-4 . 15 TGTGCCAGCAACGGGGGAAGCATAGTGGACACTGAAGCTTTCTTT CASNGGSIVDTEAFF
TRBJ2-2 once TRBV2 TRBD1 15 TGTGCCAGCAGTGCGGGACAGATAAGTTCCGGGGAGCTGTTTTTT CASSAGQISSGELFF
TRBJ1-2 many TRBV13 . 14 TGTGCCAGCAGCTCAGAGACAGAAATCTATGGCTACACCTTC CASSSETEIYGYTF
TRBJ2-5 many TRBV7-9 TRBD1 15 TGTGCCAGCAGCTCGTCTCGAACAGGGGTAGAGACCCAGTACTTC CASSSSRTGVETQYF
TRBJ1-1 many TRBV5-4 . 12 TGTGCCAGCAGCTTAGGCGCAGCTGAAGCTTTCTTT CASSLGAAEAFF
TRBJ2-1 . TRBV4-1 TRBD1 15 TGCGCCAGCAGCCAAGGACAGGGTGTGGCCAATGCGCAGTTCTTC CASSQGQGVANAQFF
TRBJ2-1 many TRBV6-5 . 13 TGTGCCAGCAGTTACTCTCGGGGACTTGAGCAGTTCTTC CASSYSRGLEQFF
TRBJ1-6 . TRBV4-1 . 14 TGCGCCGGGGGAGGGGCACAACATAATTCACCCCTCCGCTTT CAGGGAQHNSPLRF
TRBJ1-5 many TRBV20-1 . 12 TGCAGTGCTAGGGAGTTGAATCAGCCCCAGCATTTT CSARELNQPQHF
TRBJ2-7 few TRBV20-1 . 12 TGCAGTGCTAATACCGGGACCTACGAGCAGTACTTC CSANTGTYEQYF
TRBJ1-1 . TRBV4-3 . 17 TGCGCCAGCAGCCAAGAATCGGGGGGTAGTGGGTGGGCTGAAGCTTTCTTT CASSQESGGSGWAEAFF
TRBJ2-5 . TRBV7-9 TRBD2 15 TGTGCCAGCAGCGGGGGACTAAGAGCAGGGGAGACCCAGTACTTC CASSGGLRAGETQYF
TRBJ2-7 . TRBV6-2/TRBV6-3 . 16 TGTGCCAGCGGTTACCACAGACAGGAACTCTCCTACGAGCAGTACTTC CASGYHRQELSYEQYF
TRBJ2-5 few TRBV4-1 TRBD2 16 TGCGCCAGCAGCCAAGTGGCTAGCGGACCCCAAGAGACCCAGTACTTC CASSQVASGPQETQYF
TRBJ2-7 . TRBV2 . 15 TGTGCCAGCATTGGCGAGGGGGACGAGGCCTACGAGCAGTACTTC CASIGEGDEAYEQYF
TRBJ2-7 few TRBV5-6 TRBD1 14 TGTGCCAGCACCCTTGAACAGGGGTTGTACGAGCAGTACTTC CASTLEQGLYEQYF
TRBJ1-6 few TRBV3-1 . 17 TGTGCCAGCAGCCAAGTGGGCGCGCGAGGTGGTAATTCACCCCTCCACTTT CASSQVGARGGNSPLHF
TRBJ1-4 few TRBV3-1 TRBD1 13 TGTGCCAGCAGGGGGAGGGGGCTGGGAAAACTGTTTTTT CASRGRGLGKLFF
TRBJ1-2 few TRBV6-2/TRBV6-3 . 15 TGTGCCAGCAGTCCAAGTGGGGTTGATAACTATGGCTACACCTTC CASSPSGVDNYGYTF
TRBJ2-3 few TRBV28 . 14 TGTGCCAGCAGTTTTTCCAGGAACACAGATACGCAGTATTTT CASSFSRNTDTQYF
TRBJ2-7 . TRBV9 TRBD2 15 TGTGTCAGCAGCAACGGACTAGCGAGCTCCTACGAGCAGTACTTC CVSSNGLASSYEQYF
TRBJ2-6 . TRBV12-3/TRBV12-4 . 17 TGTGCCAGCAGTTTTTCCGGGACACTCTCTGGGGCCAACGTCCTGACTTTC CASSFSGTLSGANVLTF
TRBJ2-3 . TRBV27 . 16 TGTGCCAGCAGTCCAAGGAGGGGTCGGGGCACAGATACGCAGTATTTT CASSPRRGRGTDTQYF
TRBJ1-2 many TRBV9 . 12 TGTGCCAGCAGCGTAGTTGCGTATGGCTACACCTTC CASSVVAYGYTF
TRBJ2-7 . TRBV27 TRBD1 15 TGTGCCAGCAGTCTTTCGGGGACAGGGATCGCCGAGCGGTACTTC CASSLSGTGIAERYF
TRBJ2-7 few TRBV13 TRBD2 18 TGTGCCAGCAGCTTAGGAGGACTAGCGGGGGGCCGTGACTACGAGCAGTACTTC CASSLGGLAGGRDYEQYF
TRBJ1-1 . TRBV27 TRBD1 14 TGTGCCAGCTTCCACAGGGGGCGCGACACTGAAGCTTTCTTT CASFHRGRDTEAFF
TRBJ1-4 many TRBV29-1 . 13 TGCAGCGTTGAAATACCCCTTAATGAAAAACTGTTTTTT CSVEIPLNEKLFF
TRBJ2-3 . TRBV10-1 . 13 TGCGCCAGCAGTGTGCCAGGGACTGATACGCAGTATTTT CASSVPGTDTQYF
TRBJ2-3 many TRBV20-1 . 12 TGCAGTGCTAGTGGAGGTACAGATACGCAGTATTTT CSASGGTDTQYF
TRBJ2-5 few TRBV21-1 . 15 TGTGCCAGCAGCAAACTGGGGCAGTGGGGAGAGACCCAGTACTTC CASSKLGQWGETQYF
TRBJ2-7 few TRBV25-1 TRBD2 14 TGTGCCAGTTCTAGCGGGAGGGCCGTCGACGAGCAGTACTTC CASSSGRAVDEQYF
TRBJ2-2 few TRBV7-9 TRBD1 18 TGTGCCAGCAGCTCCACCCGGACAGGGGGTGGGGACACCGGGGAGCTGTTTTTT CASSSTRTGGGDTGELFF
TRBJ2-1 . TRBV30 . 13 TGTGTCTGGAGTGTACAAATCGACAATGAGCAGTTCTTC CVWSVQIDNEQFF
TRBJ2-5 . TRBV24-1 TRBD2 16 TGTGCCACCAGTGATTTTGGCGGGAGGGCCGAAGAGACCCAGTACTTC CATSDFGGRAEETQYF
TRBJ2-2 few TRBV7-9 TRBD2 16 TGTGCCAGCAGCTTATCGACTAGCGCGAACACCGGGGAGCTGTTTTTT CASSLSTSANTGELFF
TRBJ2-1 few TRBV20-1 TRBD2 15 TGCAGTGCTAGGGGGGTAGCGGGGACCTACAATGAGCAGTTCTTC CSARGVAGTYNEQFF
TRBJ2-3 few TRBV7-9 TRBD2 15 TGTGCCAGCTTGGGGGGGAATACTGCCCCCGATACGCAGTATTTT CASLGGNTAPDTQYF
TRBJ2-3 . TRBV6-6 TRBD2 16 TGTGCCAGCAGTAAATGCGGCGGGAGTGTCGCTGATACGCAGTATTTT CASSKCGGSVADTQYF
TRBJ2-7 . TRBV7-9 TRBD2 14 TGTGCCAGCAGCTTATCCCCTAGCGGCTACGCGCAGTACTTC CASSLSPSGYAQYF
TRBJ2-7 few TRBV27 . 13 TGTGCCAGCAGTTTAGGCCCCGACTACGAGCAGTACTTC CASSLGPDYEQYF
TRBJ2-5 . TRBV20-1 TRBD2 16 TGCAGTGCTAGAGAATGGACTAGCGGGGGACCAGAGACCCAGTACTTC CSAREWTSGGPETQYF
TRBJ2-1 few TRBV5-1 . 15 TGCGCCAGCAGCTTGTCAGCGAGCTCCTACAATGAGCAGTTCTTC CASSLSASSYNEQFF